This paragraph covers one T cell receptor (beta chain) sequence. Antigen: not known. Only Caucasian adults living in Nashville, Tennessee served as donors. The investigators split CD4+ cells into a CD45RA+ naive subset and a CD45RA-negative memory subset. This sample is part of a study of shared clonotypes between healthy human individuals. Template for every sorted-subset replicate PCR totaled 150 to 250 ng DNA, roughly 30,000 T cell genomes. The method was immunoSEQ multiplex PCR; TCRdb's version includes in-frame clones alone and lacks a portion of them. This sample has 2,100,000 or so clones, with roughly 95% found just once. General study findings and limits: The donor pool, a small one, limited the genetic and exposure-history diversity represented.

Germline-derived CDR1 and CDR2 are SGHNT and YENEEA. The CDR3 extends over 13 amino acids. Trimming removed 3 bases at V and 4 bases at J, with 10 bases between. The V and J genes are TRBV11-3 and TRBJ2-7; D uncertain. What was sequenced was naive CD4+ T cells sorted from blood. The sample's subset: CD45RA+ positively selected. This receptor was taken from a man aged 18 to 35 in good health. CDR3 in DNA: TGTGCCAGCAGCTTCGAGTACGGTTACGAGCAGTACTTC. It is translated as CASSFEYGYEQYF.